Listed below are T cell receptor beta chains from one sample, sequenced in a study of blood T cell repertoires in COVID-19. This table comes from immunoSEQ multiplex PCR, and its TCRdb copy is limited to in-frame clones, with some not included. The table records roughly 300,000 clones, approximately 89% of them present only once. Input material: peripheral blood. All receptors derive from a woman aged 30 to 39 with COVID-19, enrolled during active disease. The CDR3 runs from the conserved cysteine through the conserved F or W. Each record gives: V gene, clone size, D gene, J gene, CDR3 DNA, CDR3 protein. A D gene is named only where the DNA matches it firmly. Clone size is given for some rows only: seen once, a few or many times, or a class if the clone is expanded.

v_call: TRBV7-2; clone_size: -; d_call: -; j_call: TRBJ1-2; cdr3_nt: TGTGCCAGCAGCTTAGGAGGGTTCAACTATGGCTACACCTTC; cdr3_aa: CASSLGGFNYGYTF
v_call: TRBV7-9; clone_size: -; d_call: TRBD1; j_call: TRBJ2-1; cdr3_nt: TGTGCCAGCAGCTTATTTGTCGGGCGTACCGGGACAGGGAAGAATGAGCAGTTCTTC; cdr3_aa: CASSLFVGRTGTGKNEQFF
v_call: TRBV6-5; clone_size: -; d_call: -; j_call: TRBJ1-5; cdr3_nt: TGTGCCAGCAGGAGTTCCGCGGATCAGCCCCAGCATTTT; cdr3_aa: CASRSSADQPQHF
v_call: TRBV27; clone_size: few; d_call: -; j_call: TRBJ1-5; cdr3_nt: TGTGCCAGCAGTTTATCTTGGCAGAATCAGCCCCAGCATTTT; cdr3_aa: CASSLSWQNQPQHF
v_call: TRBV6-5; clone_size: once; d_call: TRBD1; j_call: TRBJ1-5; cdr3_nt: TGTGCCAGCTCAGGACAGGCGCATAGCAATCAGCCCCAGCATTTT; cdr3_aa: CASSGQAHSNQPQHF
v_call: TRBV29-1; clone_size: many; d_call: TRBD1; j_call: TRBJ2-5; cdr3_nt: TGCAGCGCCGGACAGGCGGAAGAGACCCAGTACTTC; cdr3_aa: CSAGQAEETQYF
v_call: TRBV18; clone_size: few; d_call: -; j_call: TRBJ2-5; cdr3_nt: TGTGCCAGCTCAGACAGCCTTCAAGAGACCCAGTACTTC; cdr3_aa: CASSDSLQETQYF
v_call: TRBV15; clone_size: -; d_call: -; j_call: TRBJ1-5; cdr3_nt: TGTGCCACCAGCAGAGTGGACTCCGATCAGCCCCAGCATTTT; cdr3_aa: CATSRVDSDQPQHF
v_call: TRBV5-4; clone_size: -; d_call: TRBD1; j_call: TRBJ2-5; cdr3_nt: TGTGCCAGCAGCCCGGACAGGTACCAAGAGACCCAGTACTTC; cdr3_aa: CASSPDRYQETQYF
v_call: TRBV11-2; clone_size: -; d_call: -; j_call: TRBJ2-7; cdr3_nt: TGTGCCAGCAGCTTAAGGAGTCCCCTTTACGAGCAGTACTTC; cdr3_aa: CASSLRSPLYEQYF
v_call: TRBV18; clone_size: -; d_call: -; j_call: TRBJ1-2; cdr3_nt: TGTGCCAGCTCACCCCAGGGACAATTATCGGGGGGCTACACCTTC; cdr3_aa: CASSPQGQLSGGYTF
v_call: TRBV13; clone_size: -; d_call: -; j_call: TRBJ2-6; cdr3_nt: TGTGCCAGCAGCTTAGGGGCGGGCGGCTCTGGGGCCAACGTCCTGACTTTC; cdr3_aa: CASSLGAGGSGANVLTF
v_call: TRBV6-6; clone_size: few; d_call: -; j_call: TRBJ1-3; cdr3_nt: TGTGCCAGCATTAGAGACGGGAGCTCTGGAAACACCATATATTTT; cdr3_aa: CASIRDGSSGNTIYF
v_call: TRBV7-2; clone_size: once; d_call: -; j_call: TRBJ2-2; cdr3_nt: TGTGCCAGCAGCTTCAGGGGAGGGTCCGGGGAGCTGTTTTTT; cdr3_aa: CASSFRGGSGELFF
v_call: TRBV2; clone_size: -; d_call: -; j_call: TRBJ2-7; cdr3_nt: TGTGCCAGCAGTGTACGGGATACCTACGAGCAGTACTTC; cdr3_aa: CASSVRDTYEQYF
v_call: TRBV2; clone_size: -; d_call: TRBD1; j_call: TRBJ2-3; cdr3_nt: TGTGCCAGCAGTGAACTGACAGGGGAGGCAGATACGCAGTATTTT; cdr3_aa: CASSELTGEADTQYF
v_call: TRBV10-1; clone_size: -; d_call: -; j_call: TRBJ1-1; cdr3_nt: TGCGCCAGCAGTGCGGGGGGCGGCGCTGAAGCTTTCTTT; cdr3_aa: CASSAGGGAEAFF
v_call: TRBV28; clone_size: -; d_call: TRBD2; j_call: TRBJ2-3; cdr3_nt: TGTGCCAGCAGTTTATGGAGCGGGGGCACAGATACGCAGTATTTT; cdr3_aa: CASSLWSGGTDTQYF
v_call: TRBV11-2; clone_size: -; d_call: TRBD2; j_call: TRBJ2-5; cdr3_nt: TGTGCCAGCAGCTTGGCACTAGCGGGTGGAGAGACCCAGTACTTC; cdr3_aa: CASSLALAGGETQYF
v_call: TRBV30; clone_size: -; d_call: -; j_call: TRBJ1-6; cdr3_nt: TGTGCCTGGAGGGGGACGGGGGGCAGTTCACCCCTCCACTTT; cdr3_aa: CAWRGTGGSSPLHF
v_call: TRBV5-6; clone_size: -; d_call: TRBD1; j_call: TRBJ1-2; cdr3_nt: TGTGCCAGCAGCTTTTGGACAGGGATGATCTTTGTTTATGGCTACACCTTC; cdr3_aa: CASSFWTGMIFVYGYTF
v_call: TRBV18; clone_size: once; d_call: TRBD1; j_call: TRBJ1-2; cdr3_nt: TGTGCCAGCACGGCCGGGACAGGGAACTATGGCTACACCTTC; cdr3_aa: CASTAGTGNYGYTF
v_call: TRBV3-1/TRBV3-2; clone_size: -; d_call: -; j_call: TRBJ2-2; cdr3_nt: TGTGCCAGCAGCCTAGAAAAATGGGTAGGGGGAACCGGGGAGCTGTTTTTT; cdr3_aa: CASSLEKWVGGTGELFF
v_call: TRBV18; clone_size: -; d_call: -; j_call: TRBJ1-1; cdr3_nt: TGTGCCAGCTCACCACTGTCTGGACAGAACACTGAAGCTTTCTTT; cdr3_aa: CASSPLSGQNTEAFF
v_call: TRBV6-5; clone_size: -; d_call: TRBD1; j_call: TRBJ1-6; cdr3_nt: TGTGCCAGCAGTTGGGACAGCTCCTATAATTCACCCCTCCACTTT; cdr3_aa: CASSWDSSYNSPLHF
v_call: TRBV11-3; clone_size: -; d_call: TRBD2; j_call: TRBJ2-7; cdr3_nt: TGTGCCAGCAGTCCGGGACTAGCCGGCGTTGAGCAGTACTTC; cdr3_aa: CASSPGLAGVEQYF
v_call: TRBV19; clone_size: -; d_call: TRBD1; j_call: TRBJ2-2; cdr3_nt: TGTGCCAGTAGGAGGACAGGCGGAACCGGGGAGCTGTTTTTT; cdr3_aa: CASRRTGGTGELFF
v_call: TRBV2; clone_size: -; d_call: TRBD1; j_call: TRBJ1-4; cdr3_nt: TGTGCCAGTTTACCGGGACAGGGGCGAAAACTGTTTTTT; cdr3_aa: CASLPGQGRKLFF
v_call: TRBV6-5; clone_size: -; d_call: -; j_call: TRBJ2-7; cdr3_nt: TGTGCCAGCAGTTACGGAGGGAGTAGCCACTTGTACTTC; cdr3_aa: CASSYGGSSHLYF
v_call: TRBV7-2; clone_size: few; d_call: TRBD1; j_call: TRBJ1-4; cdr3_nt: TGTGCCAGCAGCACGCGACAGGGCGAAAAACTGTTTTTT; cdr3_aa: CASSTRQGEKLFF
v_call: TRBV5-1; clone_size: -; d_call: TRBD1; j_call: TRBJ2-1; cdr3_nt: TGCGCCAGCAGCTTGGTTGGGACAGGGTTTTACAATGAGCAGTTCTTC; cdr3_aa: CASSLVGTGFYNEQFF
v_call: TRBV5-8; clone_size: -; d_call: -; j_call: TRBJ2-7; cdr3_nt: TGTGCCAGCAGCTCCTCCCTGTACGAGCAGTACTTC; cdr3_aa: CASSSSLYEQYF
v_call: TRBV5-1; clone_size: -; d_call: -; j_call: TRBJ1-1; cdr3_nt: TGCGCCAGCAGCTTTACCTATGTGAACACTGAAGCTTTCTTT; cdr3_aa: CASSFTYVNTEAFF
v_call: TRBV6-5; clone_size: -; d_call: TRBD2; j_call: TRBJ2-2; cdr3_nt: TGTGCCAGCAGTTTTTCGCTAGCGGCCAACACCGGGGAGCTGTTTTTT; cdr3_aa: CASSFSLAANTGELFF
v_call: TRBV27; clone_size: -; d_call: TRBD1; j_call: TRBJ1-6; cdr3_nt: TGTGCCAGCAGCGCCCGGACAGGAGTGAGCTCCTATAATTCACCCCTCCACTTT; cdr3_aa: CASSARTGVSSYNSPLHF
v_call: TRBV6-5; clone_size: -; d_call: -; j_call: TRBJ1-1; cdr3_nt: TGTGCCAGCAGTTACTATGGCAGGGGCTTTACTGAAGCTTTCTTT; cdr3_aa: CASSYYGRGFTEAFF
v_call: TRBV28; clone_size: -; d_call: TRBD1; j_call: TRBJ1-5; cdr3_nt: TGTGCCAGCAGGCGTATGGGACAGGGAAATCAGCCCCAGCATTTT; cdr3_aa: CASRRMGQGNQPQHF
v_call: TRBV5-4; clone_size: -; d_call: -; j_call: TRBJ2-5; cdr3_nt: TGTGCCAGCAGCAAGGCGGGCGCGAGTGGAGAGACCCAGTACTTC; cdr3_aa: CASSKAGASGETQYF
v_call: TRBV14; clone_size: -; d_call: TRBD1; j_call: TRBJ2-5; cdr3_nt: TGTGCCAGCAGCCAAGTACAGGGGGCCCGAGAGACCCAGTACTTC; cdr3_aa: CASSQVQGARETQYF
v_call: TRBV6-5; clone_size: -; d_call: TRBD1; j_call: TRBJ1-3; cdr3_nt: TGTGCCAGCACAGGACAGGGCGGCTCGGGAAACACCATATATTTT; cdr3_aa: CASTGQGGSGNTIYF
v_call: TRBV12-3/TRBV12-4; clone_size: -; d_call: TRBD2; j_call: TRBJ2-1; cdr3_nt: TGTGCCAGCAGGACTAGCGGCTACAATGAGCAGTTCTTC; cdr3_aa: CASRTSGYNEQFF
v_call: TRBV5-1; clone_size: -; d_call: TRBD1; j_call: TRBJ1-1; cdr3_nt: TGCGCCAGCAGCTTGGGACAGGGGGTTTTGAACACTGAAGCTTTCTTT; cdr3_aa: CASSLGQGVLNTEAFF
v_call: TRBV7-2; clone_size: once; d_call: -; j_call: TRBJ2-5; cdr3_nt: TGTGCCAGCAGCGCCGCGGAGACCCAGTACTTC; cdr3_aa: CASSAAETQYF
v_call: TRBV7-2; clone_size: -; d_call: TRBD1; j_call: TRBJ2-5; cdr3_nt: TGTGCCAGCAGCGGGGGACAGGGGAAGTTCGAGACCCAGTACTTC; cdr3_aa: CASSGGQGKFETQYF
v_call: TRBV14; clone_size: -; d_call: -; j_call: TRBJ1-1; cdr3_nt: TGTGCCAGCAGCCAAGGGACAAGGAACACTGAAGCTTTCTTT; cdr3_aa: CASSQGTRNTEAFF
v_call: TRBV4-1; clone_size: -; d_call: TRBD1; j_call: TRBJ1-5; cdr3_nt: TGCGCCAGCAGCCAAGATTGGACAGGGCGACAGCCCCAGCATTTT; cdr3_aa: CASSQDWTGRQPQHF
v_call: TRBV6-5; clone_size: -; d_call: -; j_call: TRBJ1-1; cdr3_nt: TGTGCCAGCACAAGGGGTAGCACTGAAGCTTTCTTT; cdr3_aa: CASTRGSTEAFF
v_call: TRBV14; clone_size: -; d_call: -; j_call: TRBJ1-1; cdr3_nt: TGTGCCAGCAGCCAACAGAAACGGGGGATTCGGACTGAAGCTTTCTTT; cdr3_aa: CASSQQKRGIRTEAFF
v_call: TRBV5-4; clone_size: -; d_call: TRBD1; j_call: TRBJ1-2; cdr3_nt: TGTGCCAGCAGAAAGACAGGGGGCTATGGCTACACCTTC; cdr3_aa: CASRKTGGYGYTF
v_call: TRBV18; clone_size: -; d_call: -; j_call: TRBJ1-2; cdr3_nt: TGTGCCAGCTCACCGAGGAGAATGGATGGCTACACCTTC; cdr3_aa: CASSPRRMDGYTF
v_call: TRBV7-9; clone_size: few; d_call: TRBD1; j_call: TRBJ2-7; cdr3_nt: TGTGCCAGCAGCCCCGACAGGGCCCCCTACGAGCAGTACTTC; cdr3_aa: CASSPDRAPYEQYF
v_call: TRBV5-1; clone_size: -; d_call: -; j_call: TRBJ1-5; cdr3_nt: TGCGCCAGCAGCTCTAGTGGGGGGAATCAGCCCCAGCATTTT; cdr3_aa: CASSSSGGNQPQHF
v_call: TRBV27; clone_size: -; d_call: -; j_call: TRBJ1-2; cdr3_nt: TGTGCCAGCAGAGGTAGCAGGGGCGGAGGCTACACCTTC; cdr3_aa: CASRGSRGGGYTF
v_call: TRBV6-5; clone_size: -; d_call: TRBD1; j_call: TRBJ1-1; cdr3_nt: TGTGCCAGCTCCCGGACAGGGGAGGGCACTGAAGCTTTCTTT; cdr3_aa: CASSRTGEGTEAFF
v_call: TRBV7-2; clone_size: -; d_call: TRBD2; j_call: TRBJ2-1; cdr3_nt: TGTGCCAGCAGCTTAGTGGTGACTAGCGGGGGGCGCTACAATGAGCAGTTCTTC; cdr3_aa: CASSLVVTSGGRYNEQFF
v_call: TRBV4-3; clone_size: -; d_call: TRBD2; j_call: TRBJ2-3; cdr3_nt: TGCGCCAGCAGCCAAGGACCAGCGGGGGGACGCACAGATACGCAGTATTTT; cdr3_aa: CASSQGPAGGRTDTQYF
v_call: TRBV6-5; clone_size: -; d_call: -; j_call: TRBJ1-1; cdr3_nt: TGTGCCAGCAGTTACTCGGGGGCAGAAGCTTTCTTT; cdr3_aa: CASSYSGAEAFF
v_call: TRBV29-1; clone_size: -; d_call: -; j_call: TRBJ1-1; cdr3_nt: TGCAGCGCGAGGGGCTGGGGGGGAGAGGTGGTAGACAGGAACACTGAAGCTTTCTTT; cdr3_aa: CSARGWGGEVVDRNTEAFF
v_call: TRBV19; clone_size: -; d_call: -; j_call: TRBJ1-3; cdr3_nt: TGTGCCAGTACCATCGGCAGGTCTTATGGAAACACCATATATTTT; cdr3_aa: CASTIGRSYGNTIYF
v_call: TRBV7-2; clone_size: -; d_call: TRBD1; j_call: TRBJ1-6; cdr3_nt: TGTGCCAGCAGCTTCTTCCAGGGGGGTAGGGTTTCACCCCTCCACTTT; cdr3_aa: CASSFFQGGRVSPLHF